The TCR beta chain described here comes from a study of human T cells and chemical hapten exposure. Noted time point: patch test 3, about 24 weeks after DPC sensitization. Described treatment: therapeutic diphenylcyclopropenone sensitization with weekly scalp DPC. This clonotype was seen a handful of times. TCRdb reprocessed the RACE reads with MiXCR, giving one entry per CDR3 protein. Seen here are about 190,000 distinct CDR3 sequences, around a quarter observed once, and the top ten hold around 2.5%. V shed 9 bases and J 6 bases; nucleotides not matched to a gene: 4. Germline assignment: CDR1 SEHNR and CDR2 FQNEAQ (reference sequence). The CDR3 runs to 12 residues.

This TCR came from a woman in her thirties or forties with alopecia areata. Some clones in this sample may be carry-over from other donors' samples. The chain has TRBV7-9 and TRBJ1-5; the match to TRBD1 covers 8 bases. Material: whole blood, obtained in connection with sensitization to the hapten diphenylcyclopropenone (DPC). CDR3 residues: CASRQGSQPQHF. CDR3 in DNA: TGTGCCAGTCGACAGGGGAGTCAGCCCCAGCATTTT.